This TCR beta chain emerged from a study of T cells after posttransplantation cyclophosphamide. General study findings and limits: Later post-transplant blood repertoires were often dominated by donor CD8+ memory clones. TRB clonality was highly associated with recipient CMV seropositivity and reactivation. Blood and skin or GI T cell repertoires showed limited TRB overlap.

This clone was seen ten or more times. Its cognate antigen is unknown. Germline loops: CDR1 SEHNR, CDR2 FQNEAQ (reference sequence). V lost 6 bases, J lost 3 bases, and 4 bases stayed unmatched. This CDR3 has 14 amino acids. The data were produced by immunoSEQ multiplex PCR, yet TCRdb's version contains in-frame clones alone and is incomplete. Recorded here are approximately 25,000 clones, none singletons. The chain recombines TRBV7-9 with TRBJ2-2; 7 positions agree with TRBD1. The origin of this receptor is a woman in her forties or fifties in good health, CMV-negative, and a related stem cell transplant donor. Sequenced material: PBMCs. CDR3 sequence reads: CASRPTGHTGELFF. The CDR3 DNA reads as TGTGCCAGCAGACCGACAGGGCACACCGGGGAGCTGTTTTTT.